This T cell receptor (beta chain) emerged from a study of CD8+CD57+ T cells in acquired aplastic anemia. Template material for TCR beta VDJ and CDR3 profiling consisted of genomic DNA. TCRdb reanalysed the reads using MiXCR and keeps one entry per CDR3 protein. Among around 500,000 distinct CDR3 sequences listed, under 40% were seen once. All sequencing subjects had displayed CD8+CD57+ cell expansion on flow cytometry. Germline V gene lookup returns CDR1 SGHRS and CDR2 YFSETQ. V lost 4 bases, J lost 1 base, and 14 bases lay in between. This CDR3 comprises 15 residues. The receptor was isolated from a human donor with aplastic anemia. V usage is TRBV5-1 and J usage is TRBJ2-5, with D possibly being TRBD2 (5 bases). The specimen was sorted CD4+, CD8+, or CD8+CD57+ T cells (not recorded which) from PBMCs. The CDR3 protein is CASSPLTTSQETQYF. The CDR3 DNA reads as TGCGCCAGCAGCCCACTGACTACCAGCCAAGAGACCCAGTACTTC.